This TCR beta chain was sequenced during a study of OX40 agonist ivuxolimab in advanced cancers. Using immunoSEQ multiplex PCR, the repertoire was profiled, and TCRdb retains in-frame clones only, with some absent. The sample consists of about 60,000 clones, 86% of them appearing once. Findings of the study overall: CD4+ and CD8+ blood T cells expanded clonally by week 6 at 0.1 to 3.0 mg/kg.

In regard to this clone: Its antigen is not identified.

The CDR3 has 13 amino acids. The germline gives CDR1 MNHEY, CDR2 SMNVEV (reference sequence). The ends lost 6 bases at V and 3 bases at J; junction bases unmatched: 2. V gene TRBV27 combines with J gene TRBJ2-7, with 10 bases matching TRBD2. This specimen was CD4+ or CD8+ T cells sorted from blood, taken in a trial of the OX40 agonist ivuxolimab. The clonotype was recovered from an adult with an advanced solid tumor such as melanoma, head and neck, liver or kidney cancer. CDR3 region: CASRASGSYEQYF. CDR3 in DNA: TGTGCCAGCAGGGCTAGCGGGAGCTACGAGCAGTACTTC.